The entry below describes one TCR beta chain. Germline CDR1 SQVTM, CDR2 ANQGSEA. Germline trimming cut 1 base from V and 8 bases from J; bases unmatched to any gene: 8. CDR3 length: 14 residues. The record originates from a study of blood T cell repertoires in COVID-19. Sequencing used immunoSEQ multiplex PCR; TCRdb keeps in-frame clones, though not all of them. The data contain under 100,000 clones, about 70% of them singletons. Sequenced sample: peripheral blood. The receptor comes from a woman older than 75 with active or convalescent COVID-19. This chain uses TRBV29-1 with TRBJ1-1; 9 bases agree with TRBD1. CDR3 residues: CSVEASTGTGEAFF. The CDR3, as DNA: TGCAGCGTTGAAGCTTCTACCGGGACAGGGGAAGCTTTCTTT.